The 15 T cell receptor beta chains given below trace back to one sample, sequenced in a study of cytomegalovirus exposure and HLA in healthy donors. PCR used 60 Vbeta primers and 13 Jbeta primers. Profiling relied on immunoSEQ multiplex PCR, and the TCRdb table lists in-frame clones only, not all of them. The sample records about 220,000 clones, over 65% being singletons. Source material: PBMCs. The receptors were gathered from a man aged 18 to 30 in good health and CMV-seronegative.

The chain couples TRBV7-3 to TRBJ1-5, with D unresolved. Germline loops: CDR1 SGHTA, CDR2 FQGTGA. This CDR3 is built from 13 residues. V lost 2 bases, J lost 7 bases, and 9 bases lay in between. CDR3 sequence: CASSLGSWQPQHF. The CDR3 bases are TGTGCCAGCAGCTTAGGGAGTTGGCAGCCCCAGCATTTT.

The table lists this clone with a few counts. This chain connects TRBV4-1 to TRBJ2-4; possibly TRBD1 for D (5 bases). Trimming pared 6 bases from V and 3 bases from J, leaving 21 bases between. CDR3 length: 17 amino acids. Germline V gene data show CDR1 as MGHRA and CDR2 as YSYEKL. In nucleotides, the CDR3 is TGCGCCAGCAGTCCTCGGTGGGGCCAGATGGGCAAAAACATTCAGTACTTC. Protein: CASSPRWGQMGKNIQYF.

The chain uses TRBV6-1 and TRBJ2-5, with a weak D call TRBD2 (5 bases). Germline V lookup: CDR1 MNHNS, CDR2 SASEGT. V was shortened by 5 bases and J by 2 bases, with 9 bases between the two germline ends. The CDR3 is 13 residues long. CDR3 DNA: TGTGCCAGCAGTATAGGACTTCAAGAGACCCAGTACTTC. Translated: CASSIGLQETQYF.

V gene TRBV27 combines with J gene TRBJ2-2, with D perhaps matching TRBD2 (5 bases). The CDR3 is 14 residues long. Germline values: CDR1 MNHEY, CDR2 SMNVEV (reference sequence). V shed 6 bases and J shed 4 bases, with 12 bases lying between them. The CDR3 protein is CASRRSSGTGELFF. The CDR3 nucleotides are TGTGCCAGCAGGAGGTCGAGCGGCACCGGGGAGCTGTTTTTT.

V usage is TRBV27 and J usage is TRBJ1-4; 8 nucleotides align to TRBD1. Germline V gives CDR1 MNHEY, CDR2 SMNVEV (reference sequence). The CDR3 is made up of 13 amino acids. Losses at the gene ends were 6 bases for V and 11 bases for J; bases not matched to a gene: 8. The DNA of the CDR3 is TGTGCCAGCAGCCGCGCGGACAGGGTGAAACTGTTTTTT. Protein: CASSRADRVKLFF.

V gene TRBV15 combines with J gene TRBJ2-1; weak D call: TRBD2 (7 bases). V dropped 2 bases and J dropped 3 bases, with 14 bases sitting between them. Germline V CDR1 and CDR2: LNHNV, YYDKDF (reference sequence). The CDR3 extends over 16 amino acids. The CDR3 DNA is TGTGCCACCAGCAGACCCCGGGGGGCCGGCTACAATGAGCAGTTCTTC. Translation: CATSRPRGAGYNEQFF.

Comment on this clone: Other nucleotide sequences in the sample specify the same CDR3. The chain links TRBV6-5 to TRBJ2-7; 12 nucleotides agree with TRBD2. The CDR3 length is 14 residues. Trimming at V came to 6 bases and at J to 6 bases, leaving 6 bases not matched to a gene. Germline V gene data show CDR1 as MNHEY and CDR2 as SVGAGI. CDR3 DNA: TGTGCCAGCAGACGACTAGCGGGAGTCTCCGAGCAGTACTTC. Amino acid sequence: CASRRLAGVSEQYF.

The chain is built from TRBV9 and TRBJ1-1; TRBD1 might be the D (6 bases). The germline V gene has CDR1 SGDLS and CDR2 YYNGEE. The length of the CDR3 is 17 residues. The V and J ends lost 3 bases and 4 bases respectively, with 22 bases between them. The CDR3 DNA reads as TGTGCCAGCAGCGCCTCTAGCCTTCAGGGGCTCTCCACTGAAGCTTTCTTT. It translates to CASSASSLQGLSTEAFF.

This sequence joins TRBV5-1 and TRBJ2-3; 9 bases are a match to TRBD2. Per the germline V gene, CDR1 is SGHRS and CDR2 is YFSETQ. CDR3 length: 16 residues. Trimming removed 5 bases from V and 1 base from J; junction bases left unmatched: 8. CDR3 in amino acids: CASSKAGGPGTDTQYF. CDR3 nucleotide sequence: TGCGCCAGCAGTAAGGCGGGAGGGCCGGGCACAGATACGCAGTATTTT.

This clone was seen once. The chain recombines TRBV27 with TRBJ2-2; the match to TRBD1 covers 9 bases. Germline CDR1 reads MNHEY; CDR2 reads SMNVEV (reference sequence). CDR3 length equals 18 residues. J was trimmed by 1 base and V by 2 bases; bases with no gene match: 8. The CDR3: CASSLRRRTGVNTGELFF. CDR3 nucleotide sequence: TGTGCCAGCAGTTTACGCCGCCGGACAGGGGTGAACACCGGGGAGCTGTTTTTT.

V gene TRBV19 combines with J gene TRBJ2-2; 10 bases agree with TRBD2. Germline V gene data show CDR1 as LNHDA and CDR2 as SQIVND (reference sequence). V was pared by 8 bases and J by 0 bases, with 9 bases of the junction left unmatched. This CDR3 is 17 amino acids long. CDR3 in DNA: TGTGCCAGTGGAGACTTAGCGGGAGGTGCGAACACCGGGGAGCTGTTTTTT. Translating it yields CASGDLAGGANTGELFF.

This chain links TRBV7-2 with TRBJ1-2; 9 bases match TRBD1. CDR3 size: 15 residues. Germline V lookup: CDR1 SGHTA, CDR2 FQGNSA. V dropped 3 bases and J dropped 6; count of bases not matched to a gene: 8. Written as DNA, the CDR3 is TGTGCCAGCAGCTTCACAGGGGGCCTATGGGATGGCTACACCTTC. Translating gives CASSFTGGLWDGYTF.

The CDR3 sequence is CASSLAPGRDAFF. The CDR3 bases are TGCGCCAGCAGCTTGGCCCCGGGCAGGGATGCGTTCTTC. This chain links TRBV5-1 with TRBJ2-1; D perhaps matches TRBD1 (5 bases). Trimming cost V 0 bases and J 15 bases, with 16 bases left between them. Germline values: CDR1 SGHRS, CDR2 YFSETQ. The CDR3 extends over 13 amino acids. The entire variable domain, with the rest obtained from reference TRBV5-1 and TRBJ2-1, is as follows: KAGVTQTPRYLIKTRGQQVTLSCSPISGHRSVSWYQQTPGQGLQFLFEYFSETQRNKGNFPGRFSGRQFSNSRSEMNVSTLELGDSALYLCASSLAPGRDAFFGPGTRLTVL.

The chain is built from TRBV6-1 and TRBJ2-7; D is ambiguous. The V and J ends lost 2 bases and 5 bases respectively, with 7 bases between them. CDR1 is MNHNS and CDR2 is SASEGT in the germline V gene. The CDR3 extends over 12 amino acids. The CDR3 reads CASSELGHEQYF. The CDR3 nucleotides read TGTGCCAGCAGTGAATTGGGCCACGAGCAGTACTTC.

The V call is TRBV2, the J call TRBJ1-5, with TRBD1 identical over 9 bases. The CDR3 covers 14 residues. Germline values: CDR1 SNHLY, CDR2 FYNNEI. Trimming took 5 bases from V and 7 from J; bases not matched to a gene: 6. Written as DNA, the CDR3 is TGTGCCAGCAGTCGGGACAGGGCTCCCCAGCCCCAGCATTTT. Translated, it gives CASSRDRAPQPQHF.